These 20 T cell receptor beta chains were sequenced from one sample in a study of blood T cell repertoires in COVID-19. Measured with immunoSEQ multiplex PCR; TCRdb has only the in-frame clones, and not every one. The sample lists 150,000 to 200,000 clones, approximately 84% occurring once. The sequenced sample was PBMCs or T cells enriched from blood (not recorded which). The receptors come from a woman in her 50s who had recovered from COVID-19.

V is TRBV30 and J is TRBJ1-1; D unresolved. The CDR3 extends over 10 amino acids. V was cut by 2 bases and J by 5 bases, with 3 bases left in between. Germline V lookup: CDR1 GTSNPN, CDR2 SVGIG (reference sequence). CDR3 residues: CAWSRTEAFF. The CDR3 bases are TGTGCCTGGAGTCGGACTGAAGCTTTCTTT.

This clone has a handful of counts. V and J are TRBV7-9 and TRBJ1-3, with 7 bases aligning to TRBD1. Looked up from germline, CDR1 is SEHNR and CDR2 is FQNEAQ (reference sequence). This CDR3 contains 18 residues. The ends lost 0 bases at V and 1 base at J; junction bases unmatched: 9. In DNA form, the CDR3 reads TGTGCCAGCAGCTTAGCTAATCTACAGGGGCCTTCTGGAAACACCATATATTTT. This codes for CASSLANLQGPSGNTIYF.

V is TRBV2 and J is TRBJ1-2; a possible D gene is TRBD1 (5 bases). The V end lost 2 bases, the J end lost 3 bases, and 10 bases lay between the germline ends. CDR1 is SNHLY, CDR2 FYNNEI, per germline. This CDR3 region has 14 residues. CDR3 loop: CASSEQGRDYGYTF. Here the CDR3 DNA reads TGTGCCAGCAGTGAACAGGGAAGGGACTATGGCTACACCTTC.

V gene TRBV19 combines with J gene TRBJ1-2, with unresolved D. Per the germline V gene, CDR1 is LNHDA and CDR2 is SQIVND (reference sequence). Trimming pared 7 bases from V and 1 base from J, leaving 10 bases between. The CDR3 has 13 amino acids. The CDR3 bases are TGTGCCAGTAATCCGGGGATTAACTATGGCTACACCTTC. This codes for CASNPGINYGYTF.

The genes are TRBV27 and TRBJ2-5; 16 nucleotides agree with TRBD2. Losses at the gene ends were 6 bases for V and 5 bases for J; bases not matched to a gene: 3. The CDR3 totals 15 residues. Germline-derived CDR1 and CDR2 are MNHEY and SMNVEV (reference sequence). CDR3 loop: CASSRGLAGGETQYF. DNA of the CDR3: TGTGCCAGCAGCCGGGGACTAGCGGGAGGGGAGACCCAGTACTTC.

The V call is TRBV5-1, the J call TRBJ2-1; the match to TRBD2 covers 9 bases. The junction had 7 bases not matched to a gene; V was cut back by 0 bases and J by 15 bases. The CDR3 is made up of 13 amino acids. Per germline, CDR1 SGHRS and CDR2 YFSETQ. The CDR3 DNA follows: TGCGCCAGCAGCTTGGAGCTAGCGGGATATCTGTTCTTC. As protein: CASSLELAGYLFF.

V gene TRBV5-5 combines with J gene TRBJ2-6; D gene uncertain. The V gene lost 5 bases and the J gene lost 0 bases, with 12 bases spanning the gap. Germline lookup yields CDR1 SGHKS and CDR2 YYEKEE (reference sequence). CDR3 length: 16 residues. The DNA of the CDR3 is TGTGCCAGCAGTCATCTCCCCGGCTCTGGGGCCAACGTCCTGACTTTC. This translates into CASSHLPGSGANVLTF.

The chain has TRBV2 and TRBJ1-2; weak D call: TRBD1 (6 bases). The length of the CDR3 is 14 residues. Trimming stripped 6 bases from V and 6 bases from J, with 17 bases between. Germline V lookup: CDR1 SNHLY, CDR2 FYNNEI. For the CDR3, the DNA is TGTGCCAGCAGCGCAAAAGAACAGGGTCATGGCTACACCTTC. The encoded protein is CASSAKEQGHGYTF.

The chain joins TRBV30 to TRBJ1-3; D remains unclear. Germline lookup yields CDR1 GTSNPN and CDR2 SVGIG (reference sequence). V shed 1 base and J shed 8 bases, with 12 bases lying between them. The CDR3 contains 13 residues. CDR3 sequence (DNA): TGTGCCTGGAGTGCCCGAAGTAGAGACACCATATATTTT. Translated: CAWSARSRDTIYF. The full variable domain, in which reference TRBV30 and TRBJ1-3 provide the parts outside the CDR3, is SQTIHQWPATLVQPVGSPLSLECTVEGTSNPNLYWYRQAAGRGLQLLFYSVGIGQISSEVPQNLSASRPQDRQFILSSKKLLLSDSGFYLCAWSARSRDTIYFGEGSWLTVV.

This chain links TRBV7-2 with TRBJ2-1; 7 bases line up with TRBD1. The V gene's germline CDR1 is SGHTA and CDR2 FQGNSA. This CDR3 is built from 14 residues. With V trimmed by 6 bases and J by 1 base, 3 bases remained unmatched. The chain's CDR3 is CASSDRASYNEQFF. The CDR3 bases are TGTGCCAGCAGTGACAGGGCGTCCTACAATGAGCAGTTCTTC. The complete variable domain, with remaining parts taken from reference TRBV7-2 and TRBJ2-1, reads GAGVSQSPSNKVTEKGKDVELRCDPISGHTALYWYRQSLGQGLEFLIYFQGNSAPDKSGLPSDRFSAERTGGSVSTLTIQRTQQEDSAVYLCASSDRASYNEQFFGPGTRLTVL.

Here the CDR3 DNA reads TGTGCCAGCAGTTACTCACAGGGGAACCCCTACGAGCAGTACTTC. Encoded protein: CASSYSQGNPYEQYF. The chain joins TRBV6-2 or TRBV6-3 to TRBJ2-7; 7 bases align to TRBD1. With V trimmed by 0 bases and J by 2 bases, 4 bases remained unmatched. This CDR3 contains 15 residues. Germline V CDR1 and CDR2: MNHEY, SVGEGT.

J is TRBJ2-1 and V is TRBV5-4, with 7 nucleotides matching TRBD2. The CDR3 has 14 residues. The germline gives CDR1 SGHNT, CDR2 YYREEE (reference sequence). V shed 5 bases and J 6 bases; nucleotides not matched to a gene: 8. Here the CDR3 reads CASSWTSMTNEQFF. The CDR3 DNA reads TGTGCCAGCAGTTGGACTAGTATGACCAATGAGCAGTTCTTC. Full variable domain (remainder filled in from reference TRBV5-4 and TRBJ2-1): ETGVTQSPTHLIKTRGQQVTLRCSSQSGHNTVSWYQQALGQGPQFIFQYYREEENGRGNFPPRFSGLQFPNYSSELNVNALELDDSALYLCASSWTSMTNEQFFGPGTRLTVL.

The V gene is TRBV2, the J gene TRBJ2-3; TRBD1 matches at 9 bases. The V gene end was trimmed by 6 bases and the J gene end by 5 bases; junction bases not matched to a gene: 3. Germline lookup yields CDR1 SNHLY and CDR2 FYNNEI. The CDR3 spans 13 residues. The CDR3 is CASRGQGIDTQYF. The CDR3 bases are TGTGCCAGCAGGGGACAGGGCATAGATACGCAGTATTTT.

This clone was counted many times. The V gene is TRBV6-5, the J gene TRBJ2-7; a possible D gene is TRBD1 (5 bases). The V and J ends lost 6 bases and 0 bases respectively, with 15 bases between them. The germline V gene encodes CDR1 MNHEY and CDR2 SVGAGI. The CDR3 consists of 15 residues. The CDR3 region has the DNA TGTGCCAGCAGCGCTAGGGGCAGCCTCTCCTACGAGCAGTACTTC. Protein sequence: CASSARGSLSYEQYF.

The J gene is TRBJ1-5, the V gene TRBV10-3; 10 bases fit TRBD1. The V gene end was trimmed by 6 bases and the J gene end by 7 bases; junction bases not matched to a gene: 6. The CDR3 extends over 14 amino acids. Germline V gene sequence: CDR1 ENHRY, CDR2 SYGVKD. The CDR3: CAISPTGGDQPQHF. In nucleotides, the CDR3 is TGTGCCATCAGCCCGACAGGGGGCGACCAGCCCCAGCATTTT.

The V gene is TRBV6-5, the J gene TRBJ2-2; 8 bases are a match to TRBD1. Germline loops: CDR1 MNHEY, CDR2 SVGAGI. This CDR3 has 14 residues. Trimming at V came to 6 bases and at J to 1 base, leaving 1 base not matched to a gene. The CDR3 DNA sequence: TGTGCCAGCAGGGACAGGGTGAACACCGGGGAGCTGTTTTTT. This sequence encodes CASRDRVNTGELFF.

J is TRBJ2-5 and V is TRBV4-1; a possible D gene is TRBD2 (6 bases). CDR1 and CDR2 (germline): MGHRA, YSYEKL. V shed 0 bases and J shed 7 bases, with 18 bases lying between them. The CDR3 length is 16 residues. The CDR3 sequence is CASSQEDGRPPGTQYF. The CDR3 nucleotides read TGCGCCAGCAGCCAAGAGGACGGGAGACCCCCAGGGACCCAGTACTTC.

CDR3 sequence reads: CASGGPGQGPTF. The CDR3 DNA is TGTGCTAGTGGTGGGCCGGGACAGGGGCCCACCTTC. The V gene is TRBV12-5, the J gene TRBJ1-2, with 10 nucleotides matching TRBD1. The CDR3 sequence is 12 residues long. V dropped 5 bases and J dropped 13; count of bases not matched to a gene: 7. Germline CDR1 and CDR2: LGHNT and FRNRAP.

The CDR3 DNA is TGTGCCAGCAGTTACTCGATGGTATCCGAGGGCTACACCTTC. Residues: CASSYSMVSEGYTF. The chain uses TRBV6-5 and TRBJ1-2; no clear D gene. The ends were cut back, 0 bases at V and 8 bases at J, with 13 bases in the middle. This CDR3 has 14 residues. The germline gives CDR1 MNHEY, CDR2 SVGAGI.

V usage is TRBV7-3 and J usage is TRBJ1-1; 9 positions match TRBD1. Trimming took 5 bases from V and 1 from J; bases not matched to a gene: 2. CDR1 is SGHTA and CDR2 is FQGTGA in the germline V gene. The CDR3 is 14 residues long. CDR3 residues: CASSPQGANTEAFF. The DNA for the CDR3 is TGTGCCAGCAGCCCACAGGGGGCGAACACTGAAGCTTTCTTT.